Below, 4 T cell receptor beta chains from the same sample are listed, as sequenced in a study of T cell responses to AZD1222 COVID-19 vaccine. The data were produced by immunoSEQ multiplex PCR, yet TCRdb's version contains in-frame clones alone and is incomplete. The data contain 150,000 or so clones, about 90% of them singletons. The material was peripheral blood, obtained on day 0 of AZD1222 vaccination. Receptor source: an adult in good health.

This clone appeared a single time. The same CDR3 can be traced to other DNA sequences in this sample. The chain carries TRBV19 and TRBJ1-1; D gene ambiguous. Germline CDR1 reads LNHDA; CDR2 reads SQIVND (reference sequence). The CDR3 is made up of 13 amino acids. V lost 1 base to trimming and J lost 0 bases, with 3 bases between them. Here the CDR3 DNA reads TGTGCCAGTAGTATAGCGGTGAACACTGAAGCTTTCTTT. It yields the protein CASSIAVNTEAFF.

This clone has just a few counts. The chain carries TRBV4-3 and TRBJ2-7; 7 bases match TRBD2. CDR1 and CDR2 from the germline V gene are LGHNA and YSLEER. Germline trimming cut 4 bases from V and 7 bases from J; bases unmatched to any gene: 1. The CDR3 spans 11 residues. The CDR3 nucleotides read TGCGCCAGCAGCCTCGGGGGGGAGCAGTACTTC. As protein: CASSLGGEQYF.

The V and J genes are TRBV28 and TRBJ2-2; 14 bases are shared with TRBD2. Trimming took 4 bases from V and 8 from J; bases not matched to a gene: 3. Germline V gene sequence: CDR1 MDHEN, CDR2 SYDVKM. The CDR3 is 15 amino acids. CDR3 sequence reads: CASSSGTSGGGELFF. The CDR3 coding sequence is TGTGCCAGCAGTTCTGGGACTAGCGGGGGAGGGGAGCTGTTTTTT. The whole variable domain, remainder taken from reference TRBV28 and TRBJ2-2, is DVKVTQSSRYLVKRTGEKVFLECVQDMDHENMFWYRQDPGLGLRLIYFSYDVKMKEKGDIPEGYSVSREKKERFSLILESASTNQTSMYLCASSSGTSGGGELFFGEGSRLTVL.

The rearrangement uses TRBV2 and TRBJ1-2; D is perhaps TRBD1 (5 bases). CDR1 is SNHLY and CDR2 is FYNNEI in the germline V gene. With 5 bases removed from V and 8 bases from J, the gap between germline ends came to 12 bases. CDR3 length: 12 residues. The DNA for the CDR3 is TGTGCCAGCAGTATCAGGGACGGAGGCTACACCTTC. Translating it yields CASSIRDGGYTF.